This T cell receptor beta chain comes out of a study of control samples from healthy donors and cancer patients. TCRdb's copy holds only in-frame clones and misses some; the assay was immunoSEQ multiplex PCR. This table has some 150,000 clones, 93% appearing once. This CDR3 comprises 12 residues. Germline CDR1 SGHDT, CDR2 YYEEEE. V shed 0 bases and J shed 4 bases, with 5 bases lying between them. This TCR was sampled from a woman aged 60-70 years in good health. V and J are TRBV5-6 and TRBJ2-7; D uncertain. Sequenced material: blood. This CDR3 is CASSLGDYEQYF. The CDR3, as DNA: TGTGCCAGCAGCTTGGGTGATTACGAGCAGTACTTC.